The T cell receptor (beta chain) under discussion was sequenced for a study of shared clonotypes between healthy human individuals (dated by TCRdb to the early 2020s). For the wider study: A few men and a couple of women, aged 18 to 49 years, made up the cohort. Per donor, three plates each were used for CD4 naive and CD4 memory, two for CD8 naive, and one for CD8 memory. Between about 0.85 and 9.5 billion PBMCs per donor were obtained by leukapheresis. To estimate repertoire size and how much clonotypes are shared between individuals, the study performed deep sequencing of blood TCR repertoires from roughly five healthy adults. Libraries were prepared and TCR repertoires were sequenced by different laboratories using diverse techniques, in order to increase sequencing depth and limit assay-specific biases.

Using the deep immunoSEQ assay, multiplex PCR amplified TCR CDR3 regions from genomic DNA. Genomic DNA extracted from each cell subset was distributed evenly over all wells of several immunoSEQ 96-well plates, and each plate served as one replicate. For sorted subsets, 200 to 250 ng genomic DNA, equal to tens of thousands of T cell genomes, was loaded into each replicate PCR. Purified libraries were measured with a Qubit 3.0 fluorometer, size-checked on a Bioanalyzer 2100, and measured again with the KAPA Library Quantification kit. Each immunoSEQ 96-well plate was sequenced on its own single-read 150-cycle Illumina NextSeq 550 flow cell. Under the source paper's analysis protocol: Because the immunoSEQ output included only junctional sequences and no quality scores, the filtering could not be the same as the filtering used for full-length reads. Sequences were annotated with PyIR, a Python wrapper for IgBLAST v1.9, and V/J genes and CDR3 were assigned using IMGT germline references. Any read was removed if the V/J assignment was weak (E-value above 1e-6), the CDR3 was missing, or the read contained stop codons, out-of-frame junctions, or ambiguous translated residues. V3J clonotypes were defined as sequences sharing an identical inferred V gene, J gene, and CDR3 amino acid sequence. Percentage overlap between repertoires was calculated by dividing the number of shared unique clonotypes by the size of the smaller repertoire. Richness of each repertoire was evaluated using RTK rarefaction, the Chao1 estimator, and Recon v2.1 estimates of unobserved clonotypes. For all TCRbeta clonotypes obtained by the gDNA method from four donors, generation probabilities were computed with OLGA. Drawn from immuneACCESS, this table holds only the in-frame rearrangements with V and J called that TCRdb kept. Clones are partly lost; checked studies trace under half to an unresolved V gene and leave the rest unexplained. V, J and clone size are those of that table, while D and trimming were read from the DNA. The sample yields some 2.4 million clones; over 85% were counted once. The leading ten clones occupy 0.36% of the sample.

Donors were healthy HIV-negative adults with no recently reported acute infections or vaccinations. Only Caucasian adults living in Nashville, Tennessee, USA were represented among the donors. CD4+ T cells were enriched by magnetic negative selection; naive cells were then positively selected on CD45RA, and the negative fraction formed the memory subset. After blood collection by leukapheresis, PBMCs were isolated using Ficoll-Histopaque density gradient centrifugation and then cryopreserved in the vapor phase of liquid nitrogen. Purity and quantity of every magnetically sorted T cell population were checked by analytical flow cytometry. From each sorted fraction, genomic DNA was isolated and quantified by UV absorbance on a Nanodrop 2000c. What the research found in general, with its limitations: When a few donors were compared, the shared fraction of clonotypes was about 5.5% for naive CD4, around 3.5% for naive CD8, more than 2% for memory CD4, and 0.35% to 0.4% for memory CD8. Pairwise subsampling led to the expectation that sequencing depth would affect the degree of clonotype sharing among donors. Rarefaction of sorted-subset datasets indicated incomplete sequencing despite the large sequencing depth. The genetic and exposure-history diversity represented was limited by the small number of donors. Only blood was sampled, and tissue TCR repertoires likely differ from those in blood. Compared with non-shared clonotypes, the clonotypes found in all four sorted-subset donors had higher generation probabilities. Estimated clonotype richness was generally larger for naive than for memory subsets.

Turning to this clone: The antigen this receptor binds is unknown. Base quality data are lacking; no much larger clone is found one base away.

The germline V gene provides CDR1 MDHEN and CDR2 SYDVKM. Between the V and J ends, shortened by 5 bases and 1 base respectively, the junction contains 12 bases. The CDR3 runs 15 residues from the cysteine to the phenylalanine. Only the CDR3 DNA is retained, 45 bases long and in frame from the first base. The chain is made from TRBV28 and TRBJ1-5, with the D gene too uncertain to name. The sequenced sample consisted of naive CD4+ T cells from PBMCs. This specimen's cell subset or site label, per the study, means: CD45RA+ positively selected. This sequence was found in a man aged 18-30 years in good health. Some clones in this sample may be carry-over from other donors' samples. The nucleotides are TGTGCCAGCAGTCCTACTCGCGGGAGCAATCAGCCCCAGCATTTT. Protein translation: CASSPTRGSNQPQHF.